These T cell receptor beta chains were read from a single sample in a study of vaccination and CD4 T cells after COVID-19. TCRdb re-derived calls from the PCR reads in MiXCR, one entry per CDR3 protein. The sample has about 13,000 distinct CDR3 sequences; nearly 80% are singletons. Their antigen targets remain unknown. Sequenced: CD4+ T cells from blood, cultured in vitro. The origin of the receptors is a human donor who had recovered from COVID-19. The CDR3 runs from the conserved cysteine through the conserved F or W. A D gene is named only where the DNA matches it firmly. Size tells how often a clone was seen (once, few, many) or the class of an expanded clone, and some rows leave it out.

v_gene	abundance	j_gene	d_gene	CDR3nt	CDR3aa
TRBV19	.	TRBJ2-3	.	TGTGCCAGTAGTAGGAGACAGCGCACAGATACGCAGTATTTT	CASSRRQRTDTQYF
TRBV28	.	TRBJ1-1	.	TGTGCCAGCAGTTTAGGGCCAGGAGTCCGTTGGGGTGAAGCTTTCTTT	CASSLGPGVRWGEAFF
TRBV7-2	once	TRBJ1-5	.	TGTGTCAGCAGCTCAGACAGCCAGCCCCAGCATTTT	CVSSSDSQPQHF
TRBV18	.	TRBJ1-5	.	TGTGCCAGCTCACCCACAGGTGGCAATCAGCCCCAGCATTTT	CASSPTGGNQPQHF
TRBV27	few	TRBJ1-6	.	TGTGCCAGCAGTTTAATGGCGAGCTCCTATAATTCACCCCTCCACTTT	CASSLMASSYNSPLHF
TRBV19	.	TRBJ2-7	.	TGTGCCAGTAGGGGGGAGGTGTCCTACGAGCAGTACTTC	CASRGEVSYEQYF
TRBV20-1	once	TRBJ1-2	TRBD1	TGCAGTGCTAGAGAAGGACAGGGGCGGCTGGGGGGCTACACCTTC	CSAREGQGRLGGYTF
TRBV20-1	few	TRBJ1-2	.	TGCAGTGCTGAGTCAACAGGGTTGCGGGGCTACACCTTC	CSAESTGLRGYTF
TRBV28	.	TRBJ2-6	.	TGTGCCAGCAGTCCAGGGTTGGGGAACCAGTCCGCCTCTGGGGCCAACGTCCTGACTTTC	CASSPGLGNQSASGANVLTF
TRBV7-9	.	TRBJ1-2	.	TGTGCCAGCAGCTTATTAACAGACTCTAACTATGGCTACACCTTC	CASSLLTDSNYGYTF
TRBV20-1	.	TRBJ1-4	.	TGCAGTGCTAGAGTCCCTTGGGGTGAAAAACTGTTTTTT	CSARVPWGEKLFF
TRBV28	.	TRBJ2-3	TRBD2	TGTGCCAGCAGCCGTACTAGCGGGAGGGCCGTCCCCCCAGATACGCAGTATTTT	CASSRTSGRAVPPDTQYF
TRBV10-1	medium-sized	TRBJ2-7	.	TGCGCCAGCAGTGAAGGCCTGGGGCACGAGCAGTACTTC	CASSEGLGHEQYF
TRBV20-1	.	TRBJ2-1	TRBD1	TGCAGTGCTAGCCCTGGGACAGGGAGGGACAATGAGCAGTTCTTC	CSASPGTGRDNEQFF
TRBV20-1	.	TRBJ2-7	.	TGCAGTGCGCCGTGGACAGTAGGGACCCACTACGAGCAGTACTTC	CSAPWTVGTHYEQYF
TRBV28	few	TRBJ2-7	TRBD2	TGTGCCAGCAGTCCGGGGACTAGCGGAACATACGAGCAGTACTTC	CASSPGTSGTYEQYF
TRBV21-1	.	TRBJ1-5	.	TGTGCCAGCAGCAAAGGGTGGGCCCCGGGTGGTGATCAGCCCCAGCATTTT	CASSKGWAPGGDQPQHF
TRBV10-1	.	TRBJ2-1	TRBD2	TGCGCCAGCAGTGAGGCTAGCGGGAGAGCGTCCCCTGGCAATGAGCAGCTCTTC	CASSEASGRASPGNEQLF
TRBV15	.	TRBJ2-1	.	TGTGCCACCAGCAGAGAGAGACTCGCCCCCAACAATGAGCAGTTCTTC	CATSRERLAPNNEQFF
TRBV6-1	few	TRBJ1-5	.	TGTGCCAGCGGAAGGGCAGGCAATCAGCCCCAGCATTTT	CASGRAGNQPQHF
TRBV15	.	TRBJ1-2	TRBD1	TGTGCCACCAGCAGAGAGCTACAGGGGATTATTGGCGGCTACACCTTC	CATSRELQGIIGGYTF
TRBV20-1	.	TRBJ2-1	.	TGCAGTGCTAGAGAAGGGAATGAGCAGTTCTTC	CSAREGNEQFF
TRBV5-4	.	TRBJ2-7	TRBD2	TGTGCCAGCAGCTCTACCGGGACTAGCGGCTACGAGCAGTACTTC	CASSSTGTSGYEQYF
TRBV15	.	TRBJ1-4	.	TGTGCCACCAGCCTTAACCCGCCTGGCAATGAAAAACTGTTTTTT	CATSLNPPGNEKLFF
TRBV19	.	TRBJ2-5	.	TGTGCCAGTAGAGTCGTCGGGCAAGAGACCCAGTACTTC	CASRVVGQETQYF
TRBV20-1	.	TRBJ1-6	TRBD1	TGCAGTGCTAGAGTTTGGGGGGACAGCATGAGCTCCTATAATTCACCCCTCCACTTT	CSARVWGDSMSSYNSPLHF
TRBV10-1	.	TRBJ1-1	.	TGCGCCAGCAGTGCGGCAGGGGAAATGAACACTGAAGCTTTCTTT	CASSAAGEMNTEAFF
TRBV20-1	.	TRBJ1-1	.	TGCAGTGCCCGAGGGCCCTTGACCACTGAAGCTTTCTTT	CSARGPLTTEAFF
TRBV20-1	.	TRBJ2-5	TRBD2	TGCAGTGCTCTAGCGGGAGGGTCCTTTCAAGAGACCCAGTACTTC	CSALAGGSFQETQYF
TRBV7-9	.	TRBJ2-2	TRBD2	TGTGCCAGCCCAGTCGGACTAGCGGGAGGAACCGGGGAGCTGTTTTTT	CASPVGLAGGTGELFF
TRBV19	once	TRBJ1-5	.	TGTGCCAGTAGTATTACGGTGTATAGCAATCAGCCCCAGCATTTT	CASSITVYSNQPQHF
TRBV7-9	few	TRBJ1-1	.	TGTGCCAGCAGCCCCGCCGGGACAAACACTGAAGCTTTCTTT	CASSPAGTNTEAFF
TRBV20-1	.	TRBJ2-5	.	TGCAGTGCTAGAGATAGCGCGACCCAGTACTTC	CSARDSATQYF
TRBV7-2	once	TRBJ1-1	.	TGTGCCAGCAGCTTAGTGGACAGCCTGAACACTGAAGCTTTCTTT	CASSLVDSLNTEAFF
TRBV7-2	.	TRBJ1-1	TRBD1	TGTGCCAGCAGCTTATGGACAGGGGGGGGCACTGAAGCTTTCTTT	CASSLWTGGGTEAFF
TRBV20-1	once	TRBJ2-1	.	TGCAGTGGATCTCCAGCGGGCCGCCTCGTAGAGCAGTTCTTC	CSGSPAGRLVEQFF
TRBV19	.	TRBJ2-1	.	TGTGCCATTTCAAAAGGGGAGACTAGTTTCTACAATGAGCAGTTCTTC	CAISKGETSFYNEQFF
TRBV11-2	.	TRBJ2-1	.	TGTGCCAGCAGCTCGGCCGGGACTGGCCACTACAATGAGCAGTTCTTC	CASSSAGTGHYNEQFF
TRBV19	.	TRBJ1-2	.	TGTGCCAGTAGGCGGAGGGTTACCTCCGCCTACACCTTC	CASRRRVTSAYTF
TRBV20-1	.	TRBJ2-4	.	TGCAGTGCCCACTCGGACTTAGCGTTAACCAAAAACATTCAGTACTTC	CSAHSDLALTKNIQYF
TRBV11-2	once	TRBJ1-5	TRBD1	TGTGCCAGCAGCTTAGGGGGACAGGGGGCACATCAGCCCCAGCATTTT	CASSLGGQGAHQPQHF
TRBV4-3	once	TRBJ1-1	TRBD1	TGCGCCAGCAGCCAACTTACAGGGGAGGTTGAAGCTTTCTTT	CASSQLTGEVEAFF
TRBV7-9	few	TRBJ2-2	TRBD2	TGTGCCAGCACAGGGACTAGCGGTTTGAACACCGGGGAGCTGTTTTTT	CASTGTSGLNTGELFF
TRBV7-6	.	TRBJ1-5	TRBD1	TGTGCCGTCCGGGACAGTAATAGCAATCAGCCCCAGCATTTT	CAVRDSNSNQPQHF
TRBV6-1	.	TRBJ1-2	.	TGTGCCAGCACTTCAGGCTATGGCTACACCTTC	CASTSGYGYTF
TRBV9	.	TRBJ1-6	.	TGTGCCAGCAGCGTAGCCCCCCAGGGTAATTCACCCCTCCACTTT	CASSVAPQGNSPLHF
TRBV19	.	TRBJ2-3	.	TGTGCCAGTAGAGACAGGAGGAAGGATACGCAGTATTTT	CASRDRRKDTQYF
TRBV6-1	.	TRBJ2-6	TRBD1	TGTGCCAGCAGGGACAGGACCTCTGGGGCCAACGTCCTGACTTTC	CASRDRTSGANVLTF